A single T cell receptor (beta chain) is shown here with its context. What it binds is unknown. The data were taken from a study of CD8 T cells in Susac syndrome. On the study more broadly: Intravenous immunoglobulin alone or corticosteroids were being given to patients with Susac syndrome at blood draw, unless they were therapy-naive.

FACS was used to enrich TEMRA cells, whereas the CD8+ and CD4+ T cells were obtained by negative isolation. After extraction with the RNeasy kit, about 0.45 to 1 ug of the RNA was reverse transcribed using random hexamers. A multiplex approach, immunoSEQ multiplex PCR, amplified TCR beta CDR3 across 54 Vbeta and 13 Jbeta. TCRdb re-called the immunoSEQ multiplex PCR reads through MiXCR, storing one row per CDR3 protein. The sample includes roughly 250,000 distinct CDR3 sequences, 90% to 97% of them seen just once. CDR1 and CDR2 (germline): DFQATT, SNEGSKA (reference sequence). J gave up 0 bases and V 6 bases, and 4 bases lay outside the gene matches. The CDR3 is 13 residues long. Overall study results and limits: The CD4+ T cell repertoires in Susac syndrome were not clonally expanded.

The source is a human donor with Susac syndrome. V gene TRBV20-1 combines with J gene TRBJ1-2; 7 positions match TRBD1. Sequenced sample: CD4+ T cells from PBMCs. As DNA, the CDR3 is TGCAGTGCCCTGGGACAGTCTAACTATGGCTACACCTTC. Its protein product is CSALGQSNYGYTF.